This T cell receptor beta chain was documented in a study of blood T cell repertoires in COVID-19. Study context: The United States, Italy and Spain were the sources of the acute and convalescent COVID-19 samples. In each case, the material was cDNA or gDNA derived from T cells, B-cell-depleted T cells, or PBMCs.

As originally analysed: Estimation of nucleated cell counts relied on the amplification of reference gene primers. Using immunoSEQ multiplex PCR, the repertoire was profiled, and TCRdb retains in-frame clones only, with some absent. V and J calls and clone size are given by that table; D and trimming were obtained from the DNA. Of roughly 81,000 clones in the sample, about 85% are singletons; the top ten hold 2.5% to 3.5%. Germline CDR1 is MDHEN and CDR2 is SYDVKM. The CDR3 loop spans 15 amino acids. Between the trimmed V and J ends, which lost 9 bases and 0 bases, there was a span of 18 bases. This clone has only one observation. The Seattle patients, enrolled during active infection, were followed longitudinally.

The TCR originated in a woman of 80 years or more with COVID-19, enrolled during active disease. Sequencing was performed on peripheral blood. V and J are TRBV28 and TRBJ2-7; no reliable D call. CDR3 loop: CASTPSNWSSYEQYF. CDR3 sequence (DNA): TGTGCCAGTACACCATCAAATTGGAGCTCCTACGAGCAGTACTTC.